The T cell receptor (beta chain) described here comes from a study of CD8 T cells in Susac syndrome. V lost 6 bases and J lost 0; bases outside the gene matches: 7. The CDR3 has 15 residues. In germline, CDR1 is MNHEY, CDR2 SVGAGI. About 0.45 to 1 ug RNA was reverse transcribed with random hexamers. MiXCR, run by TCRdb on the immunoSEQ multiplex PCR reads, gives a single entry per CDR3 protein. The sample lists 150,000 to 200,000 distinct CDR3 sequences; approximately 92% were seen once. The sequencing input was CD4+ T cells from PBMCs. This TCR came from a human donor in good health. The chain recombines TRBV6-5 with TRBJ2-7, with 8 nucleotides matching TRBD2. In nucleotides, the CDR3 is TGTGCCAGCAGAAACCGAGCGGGGGCCTCCTACGAGCAGTACTTC. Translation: CASRNRAGASYEQYF.